One sample yielded the 25 T cell receptor beta chains listed below, sequenced in a study of CD8+ T cells in alopecia areata (dated by TCRdb to the late 2010s). Explained via the paper, the time point label denotes: roughly 24 weeks on oral tofacitinib. Explained via the paper, the treatment or condition label denotes: oral pan-JAK inhibitor, 5-10 mg twice daily. Receptor libraries were prepared by the immunoSEQ multiplex PCR assay. RNA was extracted from all samples and reverse transcribed into cDNA, which served as template for TCR sequencing. TCRdb holds this immuneACCESS table with in-frame rearrangements only. Some clones are missing; in checked studies, unresolved V genes explain under half, and the rest has no known cause. The sample table records 150,000 to 200,000 clones; 60% of these occur just once. Approximately 1% of the sample comes from the top ten. This sample comprised CD4+ T cells sorted from blood, obtained at week 24, from a patient treated with tofacitinib. These receptors all stem from a human donor with alopecia areata.

This sequence joins TRBV7-2 and TRBJ2-3, with TRBD2 identical over 9 bases. The CDR3 is 15 amino acids. CDR1 and CDR2 from the germline V gene are SGHTA and FQGNSA. V gave up 7 bases and J gave up 2 bases; unmatched junction bases: 7. The CDR3 is CASTISGGTTDTQYF. CDR3 nucleotide sequence: TGTGCCAGCACCATTAGCGGGGGAACCACAGATACGCAGTATTTT.

V usage is TRBV20-1 and J usage is TRBJ1-1; D remains unclear. V was clipped by 5 bases and J by 3 bases, with 7 bases between them. The CDR3 loop spans 11 amino acids. Germline V CDR1 and CDR2: DFQATT, SNEGSKA (reference sequence). The chain's CDR3 is CSARFYTEAFF. In DNA, the CDR3 is TGCAGTGCTCGATTTTACACTGAAGCTTTCTTT.

The chain joins TRBV29-1 to TRBJ1-5; D is perhaps TRBD1 (6 bases). With 4 bases removed from V and 8 bases from J, the gap between germline ends came to 15 bases. The CDR3 runs 13 residues. Germline assignment: CDR1 SQVTM and CDR2 ANQGSEA. The CDR3 loop is CSVAQGIFEPQHF. The CDR3, as DNA: TGCAGCGTTGCACAGGGAATTTTTGAGCCCCAGCATTTT.

V usage is TRBV30 and J usage is TRBJ2-3, with no clear D. The V gene's germline CDR1 is GTSNPN and CDR2 SVGIG (reference sequence). V was clipped by 4 bases and J by 1 base, with 9 bases between them. The CDR3 totals 13 residues. In DNA, the CDR3 is TGTGCCTGGATAACCAAAGGCACAGATACGCAGTATTTT. Its protein product is CAWITKGTDTQYF.

The chain combines TRBV30 with TRBJ2-1; the D gene could be TRBD1 or TRBD2 (5 bases each). Germline-derived CDR1 and CDR2 are GTSNPN and SVGIG (reference sequence). The CDR3 totals 14 residues. Trimming cost V 0 bases and J 3 bases, with 9 bases left between them. The CDR3 region is CAWSVRGGYNEQFF. CDR3 sequence (DNA): TGTGCCTGGAGTGTACGGGGCGGCTACAATGAGCAGTTCTTC.

This clone was found a few times. The V gene is TRBV29-1, the J gene TRBJ2-1, with 12 bases identical to TRBD1. Germline CDR1 reads SQVTM; CDR2 reads ANQGSEA. V gave up 7 bases and J gave up 8 bases; unmatched junction bases: 6. This CDR3 has 13 amino acids. CDR3 bases: TGCAGCGGGTGGGACAGGGGGCTTTATGAGCAGTTCTTC. Translation: CSGWDRGLYEQFF.

Many counts were recorded for this clone. J is TRBJ2-7 and V is TRBV29-1; 8 positions agree with TRBD1. J lost 3 bases, V lost 4 bases, and 8 bases had no gene match. The germline V gene has CDR1 SQVTM and CDR2 ANQGSEA. The CDR3 runs 14 residues. The CDR3 reads CSVARTGPIYEQYF. The CDR3 bases are TGCAGCGTTGCCCGGACAGGGCCCATCTACGAGCAGTACTTC.

This sequence joins TRBV5-1 and TRBJ2-6; D is undetermined. V was trimmed by 3 bases and J by 0 bases, leaving 16 bases between them. The CDR3 has 18 residues. CDR1 SGHRS and CDR2 YFSETQ come from the germline V gene. Here the CDR3 reads CASSWQEGSRSGANVLTF. For the CDR3, the DNA is TGCGCCAGCAGCTGGCAGGAAGGTTCTCGCTCTGGGGCCAACGTCCTGACTTTC.

CDR3 in amino acids: CASSLTVDQPQHF. Written as DNA, the CDR3 is TGCGCCAGCAGCTTAACAGTAGATCAGCCCCAGCATTTT. The genes are TRBV5-1 and TRBJ1-5; D is unclear. Trimming left V 2 bases short and J 5 bases short, with 8 bases between. This CDR3 has 13 amino acids. Germline V gene data show CDR1 as SGHRS and CDR2 as YFSETQ.

This clone was found a few times. The CDR3 nucleotides read TGTGCCAGCAGCCCTGACCCCTATGGCGAGCAGTACTTC. Translated: CASSPDPYGEQYF. The chain employs TRBV7-8 and TRBJ2-7, with unresolved D. The CDR3 loop spans 13 amino acids. Germline CDR1 is SGHVS and CDR2 is FQNEAQ. The V end was cut by 5 bases, the J end by 6 bases, with 14 bases between. The full variable domain, in which reference TRBV7-8 and TRBJ2-7 provide the parts outside the CDR3, is GAGVSQSPRYKVAKRGQDVALRCDPISGHVSLFWYQQALGQGPEFLTYFQNEAQLDKSGLPSDRFFAERPEGSVSTLKIQRTQQEDSAVYLCASSPDPYGEQYFGPGTRLTVT.

This chain uses TRBV29-1 with TRBJ1-2, with TRBD1 matching over 12 bases. CDR3 length: 14 residues. Germline V gene sequence: CDR1 SQVTM, CDR2 ANQGSEA. Trimming at V came to 6 bases and at J to 7 bases, leaving 9 bases not matched to a gene. The CDR3 loop reads CSVPRDRGPRGYTF. The CDR3 nucleotides are TGCAGCGTCCCCCGGGACAGGGGGCCTCGTGGCTACACCTTC.

This clone was counted between two and nine times. This chain links TRBV27 with TRBJ1-1; no reliable D call. From germline, CDR1 is MNHEY and CDR2 SMNVEV (reference sequence). The CDR3 runs 15 residues. Deletions cut 4 bases from V and 1 base from J, with 13 bases between. CDR3 coding DNA: TGTGCCAGCAGTTGGAAATGGCCTTCGAACACTGAAGCTTTCTTT. Its protein is CASSWKWPSNTEAFF.

The rearrangement links TRBV30 to TRBJ2-7, with D perhaps matching TRBD2 (5 bases). The germline CDR1 and CDR2 sequences are GTSNPN and SVGIG (reference sequence). The CDR3 has 13 amino acids. V gave up 3 bases and J gave up 0 bases, with 9 bases separating them. The CDR3 loop is CAWSGESSYEQYF. The CDR3 DNA is TGTGCCTGGAGCGGGGAGAGCTCCTACGAGCAGTACTTC.

The CDR3 DNA reads TGTGCCAGCACTCCTAGCGCCGAGCAGTACTTC. Amino acid sequence: CASTPSAEQYF. This chain links TRBV2 with TRBJ2-7, with D maybe TRBD2 (6 bases). The CDR3 consists of 11 residues. The germline gives CDR1 SNHLY, CDR2 FYNNEI. The V end was cut by 7 bases, the J end by 6 bases, with 10 bases between.

The CDR3 loop reads CASSWTSEAFF. In DNA, the CDR3 is TGTGCCAGCAGTTGGACGTCTGAAGCTTTCTTT. This chain uses TRBV2 with TRBJ1-1; D not resolved. The V gene's germline CDR1 is SNHLY and CDR2 FYNNEI. The CDR3 length is 11 residues. With 5 bases removed from V and 6 bases from J, the gap between germline ends came to 7 bases.

The chain recombines TRBV29-1 with TRBJ1-1; no firm D call. V lost 7 bases to trimming and J lost 0 bases, with 12 bases between them. The CDR3 is made up of 13 amino acids. Germline values: CDR1 SQVTM, CDR2 ANQGSEA. Here the CDR3 DNA reads TGCAGCGCCGGCGGTAGTCTGAACACTGAAGCTTTCTTT. Its translation: CSAGGSLNTEAFF.

This chain connects TRBV7-9 to TRBJ1-1, with 10 bases matching TRBD1. The CDR3 sequence is 17 residues long. CDR1 is SEHNR, CDR2 FQNEAQ, per germline (reference sequence). V lost 4 bases and J lost 4; bases outside the gene matches: 12. Here the CDR3 reads CASSYWTGGSGTTEAFF. The CDR3 DNA reads as TGTGCCAGCAGCTACTGGACAGGGGGGTCCGGGACCACTGAAGCTTTCTTT.

The sample holds one count of this clone. This chain uses TRBV18 with TRBJ1-2; D not certain. Germline V CDR1 and CDR2: KGHSH, LQKENI. V was pared by 5 bases and J by 4 bases, with 20 bases between. The CDR3 contains 16 residues. The CDR3 DNA is TGTGCCAGCTCATCGATACCACAAGTGTCTCTCTATGGCTACACCTTC. Translating gives CASSSIPQVSLYGYTF.

This clone appeared a single time. The rearrangement links TRBV30 to TRBJ1-2; TRBD1 might be the D (5 bases). The CDR3 covers 12 residues. Germline CDR1 and CDR2: GTSNPN and SVGIG (reference sequence). V was pared by 1 base and J by 5 bases, with 8 bases between. The CDR3 DNA sequence: TGTGCCTGGAGTGGGGACCCGTATGGCTACACCTTC. Its translation: CAWSGDPYGYTF.

The V and J genes are TRBV7-2 and TRBJ1-5, with a tentative D call TRBD1 (5 bases). The V gene lost 2 bases and the J gene lost 0 bases, with 8 bases spanning the gap. The CDR3 is made up of 15 amino acids. Germline V gene lookup returns CDR1 SGHTA and CDR2 FQGNSA. CDR3 sequence: CASSLRTSSNQPQHF. The CDR3 DNA is TGTGCCAGCAGCTTAAGGACAAGTAGCAATCAGCCCCAGCATTTT.

The CDR3 region has the DNA TGTGCCAGTTCAAACCCGAACACTGAAGCTTTCTTT. It encodes CASSNPNTEAFF. The chain is built from TRBV19 and TRBJ1-1; D not resolved. V gave up 8 bases and J gave up 1 base, with 8 bases separating them. CDR3 size: 12 residues. CDR1 and CDR2 from the germline V gene are LNHDA and SQIVND (reference sequence). The whole variable domain, filled in from reference TRBV19 and TRBJ1-1, reads DGGITQSPKYLFRKEGQNVTLSCEQNLNHDAMYWYRQDPGQGLRLIYYSQIVNDFQKGDIAEGYSVSREKKESFPLTVTSAQKNPTAFYLCASSNPNTEAFFGQGTRLTVV.

This chain uses TRBV29-1 with TRBJ1-2, with 7 positions matching TRBD1. CDR3 length equals 13 residues. Germline CDR1 SQVTM, CDR2 ANQGSEA. V shed 7 bases and J 2 bases; nucleotides not matched to a gene: 7. The DNA for the CDR3 is TGCAGCGGGGGGGAGACAGGGAACTATGGCTACACCTTC. It specifies CSGGETGNYGYTF.

The table lists this clone with a few counts. The rearrangement links TRBV6-1 to TRBJ1-5, with D hard to call. The CDR3 consists of 16 residues. V dropped 2 bases and J dropped 0 bases, with 11 bases sitting between them. From germline, CDR1 is MNHNS and CDR2 SASEGT. The DNA for the CDR3 is TGTGCCAGCAGTGAATCCGCAGCACTTAGCAATCAGCCCCAGCATTTT. Protein: CASSESAALSNQPQHF.

The table lists this clone with a few counts. This chain uses TRBV5-6 with TRBJ1-2; maybe TRBD1 (6 bases). V shed 4 bases and J shed 2 bases, with 9 bases lying between them. Germline V gene lookup returns CDR1 SGHDT and CDR2 YYEEEE. The CDR3 consists of 13 residues. This CDR3 is CASSQQGNYGYTF. The DNA of the CDR3 is TGTGCCAGCAGCCAACAGGGCAACTATGGCTACACCTTC.

This chain links TRBV2 with TRBJ1-6, with D uncertain. CDR1 SNHLY and CDR2 FYNNEI come from the germline V gene. CDR3 length: 15 residues. The V end lost 7 bases, the J end lost 7 bases, and 17 bases lay between the germline ends. The CDR3 region is CASKYGRRENSPLHF. CDR3 in DNA: TGTGCCAGCAAGTACGGGCGGCGGGAGAATTCACCCCTCCACTTT.